Sequencing of this T cell receptor (beta chain) was carried out in a study of vaccination effects on CD4 cells after COVID-19. Overall study: Using viral peptide pools, the ViraFEST assay grew out antigen-specific CD4+ T cells prior to sequencing. Two-dose BNT162b2 or mRNA-1273 vaccination was given to participants. Sampling of a couple of convalescent patients took place 16 days and one week prior to vaccination.

To note about this clone: The target antigen is unknown.

Culture proceeded for 10 days, and CD4+ T cells were then isolated. Germline CDR1 is SNHLY and CDR2 is FYNNEI. CDR3 length equals 14 residues. Trimming took 2 bases from V and 5 from J, leaving 12 bases between them. Broader study findings: In the late period after vaccination, infection- and vaccine-induced clones contracted markedly.

Sequenced by immunoSEQ multiplex PCR; TCRdb stores in-frame clones only, minus some. This sample has approximately 46,000 clones, with around 74% found just once. This specimen consisted of CD4+ T cells from PBMCs cultured without peptide, obtained before COVID-19 vaccination. The source is a human donor who had a prior SARS-CoV-2 infection. The J gene is TRBJ1-2, the V gene TRBV2; maybe TRBD1 (5 bases). The chain's CDR3 is CASSEYDSSYGYTF. The CDR3 DNA follows: TGTGCCAGCAGTGAATATGACAGTTCATATGGCTACACCTTC.